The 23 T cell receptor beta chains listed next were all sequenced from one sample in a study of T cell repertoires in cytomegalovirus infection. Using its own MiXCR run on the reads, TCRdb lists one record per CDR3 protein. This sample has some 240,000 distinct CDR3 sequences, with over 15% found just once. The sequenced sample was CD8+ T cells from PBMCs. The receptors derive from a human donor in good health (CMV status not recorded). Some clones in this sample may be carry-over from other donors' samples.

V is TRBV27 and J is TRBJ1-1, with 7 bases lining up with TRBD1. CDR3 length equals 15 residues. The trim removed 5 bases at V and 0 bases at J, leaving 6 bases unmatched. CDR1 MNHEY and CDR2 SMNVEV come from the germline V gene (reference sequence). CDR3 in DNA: TGTGCCAGCAGTAGTTTACAGGGGATGAACACTGAAGCTTTCTTT. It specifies CASSSLQGMNTEAFF.

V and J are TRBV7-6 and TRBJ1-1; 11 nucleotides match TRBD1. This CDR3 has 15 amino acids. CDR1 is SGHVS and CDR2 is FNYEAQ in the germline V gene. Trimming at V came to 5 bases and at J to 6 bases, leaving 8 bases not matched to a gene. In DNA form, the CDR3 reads TGTGCCAGCAGCGGAACGGGACAGGGGGGCGCTGAAGCTTTCTTT. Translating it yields CASSGTGQGGAEAFF.

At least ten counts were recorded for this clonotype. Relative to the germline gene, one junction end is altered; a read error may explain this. For the CDR3, the DNA is TGTGCTAGCAGCTTAGACCTTGGCAACGTTGAGACCCAGTACTTC. Translated, it gives CASSLDLGNVETQYF. The rearrangement joins TRBV7-7 to TRBJ2-5; D remains ambiguous. CDR3 length: 15 residues. Germline-derived CDR1 and CDR2 are SSHAT and FNYEAQ (reference sequence).

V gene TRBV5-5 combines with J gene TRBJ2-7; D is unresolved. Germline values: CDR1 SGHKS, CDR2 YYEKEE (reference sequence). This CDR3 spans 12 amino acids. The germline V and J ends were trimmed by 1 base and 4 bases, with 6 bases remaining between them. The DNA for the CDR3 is TGTGCCAGCAGCTTGTGGGGATACGAGCAGTACTTC. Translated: CASSLWGYEQYF. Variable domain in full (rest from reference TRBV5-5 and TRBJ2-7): DAGVTQSPTHLIKTRGQQVTLRCSPISGHKSVSWYQQVLGQGPQFIFQYYEKEERGRGNFPDRFSARQFPNYSSELNVNALLLGDSALYLCASSLWGYEQYFGPGTRLTVT.

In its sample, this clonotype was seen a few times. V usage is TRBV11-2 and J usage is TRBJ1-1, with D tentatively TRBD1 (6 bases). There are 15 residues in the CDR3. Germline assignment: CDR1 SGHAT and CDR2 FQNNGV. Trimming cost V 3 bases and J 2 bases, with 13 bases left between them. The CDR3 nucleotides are TGTGCCAGCAGCTTTGGACAGTACAGCAACACTGAAGCTTTCTTT. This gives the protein CASSFGQYSNTEAFF.

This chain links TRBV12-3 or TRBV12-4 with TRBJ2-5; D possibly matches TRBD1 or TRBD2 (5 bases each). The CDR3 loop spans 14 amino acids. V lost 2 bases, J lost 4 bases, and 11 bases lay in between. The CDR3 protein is CASSLYRDGETQYF. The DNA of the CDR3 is TGTGCCAGCAGTTTATACCGGGACGGAGAGACCCAGTACTTC.

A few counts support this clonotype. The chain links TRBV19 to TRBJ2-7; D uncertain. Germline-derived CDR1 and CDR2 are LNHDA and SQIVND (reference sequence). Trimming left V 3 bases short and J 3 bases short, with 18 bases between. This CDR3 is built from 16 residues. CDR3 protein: CASSIADPDGYYEQYF. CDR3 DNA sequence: TGTGCCAGTAGTATTGCCGACCCCGACGGATACTACGAGCAGTACTTC. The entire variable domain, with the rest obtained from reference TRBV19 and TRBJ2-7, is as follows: DGGITQSPKYLFRKEGQNVTLSCEQNLNHDAMYWYRQDPGQGLRLIYYSQIVNDFQKGDIAEGYSVSREKKESFPLTVTSAQKNPTAFYLCASSIADPDGYYEQYFGPGTRLTVT.

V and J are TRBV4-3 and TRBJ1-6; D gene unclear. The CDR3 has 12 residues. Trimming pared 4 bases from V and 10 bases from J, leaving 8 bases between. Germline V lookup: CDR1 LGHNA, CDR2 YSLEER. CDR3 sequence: CASSLGKSPLHF. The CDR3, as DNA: TGCGCCAGCAGCCTTGGGAAATCACCCCTCCACTTT.

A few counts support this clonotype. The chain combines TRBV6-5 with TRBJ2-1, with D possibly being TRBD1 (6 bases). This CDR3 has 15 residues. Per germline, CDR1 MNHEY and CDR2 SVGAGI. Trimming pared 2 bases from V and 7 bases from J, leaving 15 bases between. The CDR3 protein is CASSYPGAVGNEQFF. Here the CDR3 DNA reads TGTGCCAGCAGTTACCCAGGGGCAGTAGGGAATGAGCAGTTCTTC.

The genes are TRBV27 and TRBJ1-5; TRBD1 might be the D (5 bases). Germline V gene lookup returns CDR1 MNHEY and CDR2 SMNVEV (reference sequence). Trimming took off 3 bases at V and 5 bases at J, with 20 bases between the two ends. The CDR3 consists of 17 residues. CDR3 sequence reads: CASSFSSDGGVDQPQHF. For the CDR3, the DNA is TGTGCCAGCAGTTTCTCCTCCGACGGGGGAGTCGATCAGCCCCAGCATTTT.

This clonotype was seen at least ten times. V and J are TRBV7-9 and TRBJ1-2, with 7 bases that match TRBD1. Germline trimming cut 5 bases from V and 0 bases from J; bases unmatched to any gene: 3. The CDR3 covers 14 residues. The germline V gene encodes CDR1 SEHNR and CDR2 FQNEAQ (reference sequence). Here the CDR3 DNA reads TGTGCCAGCAGCACGCAGGGGGCTAACTATGGCTACACCTTC. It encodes CASSTQGANYGYTF.

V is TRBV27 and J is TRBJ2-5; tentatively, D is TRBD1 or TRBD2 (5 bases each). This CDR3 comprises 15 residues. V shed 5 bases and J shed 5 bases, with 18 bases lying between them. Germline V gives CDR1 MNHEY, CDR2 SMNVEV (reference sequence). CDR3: CASSPRDRYSETQYF. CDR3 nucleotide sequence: TGTGCCAGCAGTCCCCGGGACCGCTACTCCGAGACCCAGTACTTC.

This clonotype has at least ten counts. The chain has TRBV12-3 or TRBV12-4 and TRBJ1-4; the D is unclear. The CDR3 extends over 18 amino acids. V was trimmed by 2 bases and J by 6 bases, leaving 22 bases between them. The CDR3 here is CASSLLNMVFGIDEKLFF. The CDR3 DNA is TGTGCCAGCAGTTTACTAAACATGGTGTTTGGTATTGATGAAAAACTGTTTTTT.

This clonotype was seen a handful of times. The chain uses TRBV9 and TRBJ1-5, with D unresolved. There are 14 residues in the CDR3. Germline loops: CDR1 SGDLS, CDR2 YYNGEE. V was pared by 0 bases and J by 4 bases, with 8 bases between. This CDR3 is CASSVGSSNQPQHF. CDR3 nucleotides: TGTGCCAGCAGCGTAGGTTCTAGTAATCAGCCCCAGCATTTT.

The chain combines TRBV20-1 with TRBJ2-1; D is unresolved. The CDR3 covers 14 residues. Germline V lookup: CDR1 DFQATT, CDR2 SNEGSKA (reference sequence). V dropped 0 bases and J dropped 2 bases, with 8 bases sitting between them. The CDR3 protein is CSARDTQTYNEQFF. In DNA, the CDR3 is TGCAGTGCTAGAGATACGCAGACCTACAATGAGCAGTTCTTC.

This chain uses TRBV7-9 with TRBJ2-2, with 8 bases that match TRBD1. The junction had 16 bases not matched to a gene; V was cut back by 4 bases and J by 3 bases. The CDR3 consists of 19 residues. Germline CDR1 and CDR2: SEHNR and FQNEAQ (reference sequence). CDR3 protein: CASSCLAGQAVCYTGELFF. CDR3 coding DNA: TGTGCCAGCAGCTGTCTGGCGGGACAGGCTGTCTGTTACACCGGGGAGCTGTTTTTT.

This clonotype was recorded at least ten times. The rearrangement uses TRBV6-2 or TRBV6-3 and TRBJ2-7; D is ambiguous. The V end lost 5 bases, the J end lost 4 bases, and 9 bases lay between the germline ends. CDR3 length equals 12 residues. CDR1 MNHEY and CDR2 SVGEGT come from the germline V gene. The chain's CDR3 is CASSLRWYEQYF. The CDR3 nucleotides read TGTGCCAGCAGTCTGAGGTGGTACGAGCAGTACTTC.

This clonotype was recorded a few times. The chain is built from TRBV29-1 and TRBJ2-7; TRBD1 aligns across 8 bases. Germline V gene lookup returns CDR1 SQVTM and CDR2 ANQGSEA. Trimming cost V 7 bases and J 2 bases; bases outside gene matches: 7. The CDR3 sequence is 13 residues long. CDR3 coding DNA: TGCAGCGCTCGGACAGGGAAAGCCTACGAGCAGTACTTC. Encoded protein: CSARTGKAYEQYF.

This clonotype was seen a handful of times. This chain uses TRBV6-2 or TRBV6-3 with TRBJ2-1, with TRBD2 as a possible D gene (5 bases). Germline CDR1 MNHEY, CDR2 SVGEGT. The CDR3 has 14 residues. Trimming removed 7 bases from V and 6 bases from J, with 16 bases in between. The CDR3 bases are TGTGCCAGCAATACGGGATCTTTTGGCAATGAGCAGTTCTTC. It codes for CASNTGSFGNEQFF.

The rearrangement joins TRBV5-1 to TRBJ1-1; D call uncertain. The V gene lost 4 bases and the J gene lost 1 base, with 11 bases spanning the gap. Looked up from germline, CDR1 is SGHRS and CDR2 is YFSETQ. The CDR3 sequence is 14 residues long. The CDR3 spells CASSGDKGNTEAFF. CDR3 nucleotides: TGCGCCAGCAGCGGAGACAAGGGGAACACTGAAGCTTTCTTT.

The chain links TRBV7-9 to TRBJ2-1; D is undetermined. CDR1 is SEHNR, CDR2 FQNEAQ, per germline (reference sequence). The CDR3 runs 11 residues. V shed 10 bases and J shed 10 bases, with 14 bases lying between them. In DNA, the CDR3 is TGTGCCATATCTTCCGGAGAGGAGCAGTTCTTC. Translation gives CAISSGEEQFF.

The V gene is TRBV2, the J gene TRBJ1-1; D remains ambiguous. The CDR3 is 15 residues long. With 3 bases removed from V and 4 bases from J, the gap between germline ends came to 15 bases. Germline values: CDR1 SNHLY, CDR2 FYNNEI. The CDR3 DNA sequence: TGTGCCAGCAGTGAGAACCCGGGAGTAGGCACTGAAGCTTTCTTT. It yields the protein CASSENPGVGTEAFF.

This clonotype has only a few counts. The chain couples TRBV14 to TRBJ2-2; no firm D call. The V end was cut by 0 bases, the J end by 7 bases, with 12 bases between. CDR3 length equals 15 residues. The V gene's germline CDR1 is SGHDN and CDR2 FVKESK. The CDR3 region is CASSQEVQVRGELFF. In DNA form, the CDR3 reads TGTGCCAGCAGCCAAGAGGTTCAGGTTCGCGGGGAGCTGTTTTTT.